The 10 T cell receptor beta chains reported below all come from one sample, sequenced in a study of CD8 T cells in ankylosing spondylitis. Study-wide findings and caveats: A TCR beta motif of eight highly homologous variants appeared characteristic of ankylosing spondylitis blood.

TCRdb ran MiXCR on the 5' RACE reads and lists one entry per CDR3 protein. The sample contains 450,000 to 550,000 distinct CDR3 sequences, roughly 5% of which appear only once. These receptors have no known antigen. Sequenced: blood, either unsorted or a sorted T cell fraction (not recorded which). The origin of the receptors is a male donor with ankylosing spondylitis.

The table lists this clonotype with many counts. CDR3 DNA sequence: TGTGCCAGCAGTTTGAGGATGGGGACAGGAACCTACAATGAGCAGTTCTTC. Translated, it gives CASSLRMGTGTYNEQFF. V and J are TRBV12-3 or TRBV12-4 and TRBJ2-1; 8 bases map to TRBD1. V lost 3 bases to trimming and J lost 2 bases; unmatched junction nucleotides: 9. This CDR3 spans 17 amino acids.

This clonotype came up many times. This rearrangement joins TRBV15 to TRBJ2-2; no clear D gene. V lost 0 bases and J 4 bases, leaving 9 bases between the germline ends. Germline CDR1 reads LNHNV; CDR2 reads YYDKDF (reference sequence). The CDR3 has 15 residues. The CDR3 coding sequence is TGTGCCACCAGCAGAGATGGGGTTGGCACCGGGGAGCTGTTTTTT. This encodes CATSRDGVGTGELFF.

This clonotype was observed a handful of times. The chain combines TRBV11-2 with TRBJ2-7; possible D gene TRBD1, 6 bases. From germline, CDR1 is SGHAT and CDR2 FQNNGV. The CDR3 runs 14 residues. V was trimmed by 3 bases and J by 5 bases, leaving 14 bases between them. Written as DNA, the CDR3 is TGTGCCAGCAGCTTCGAACAGGGTAGAAACGAGCAGTACTTC. The encoded protein is CASSFEQGRNEQYF.

Only a few counts were recorded for this clonotype. This sequence joins TRBV5-5 and TRBJ2-7, with D perhaps assigned TRBD1 or TRBD2 (5 bases each). CDR3 length equals 14 residues. Trimming shortened V by 2 bases and J by 3 bases, and 12 bases separated the two germline ends. The germline gives CDR1 SGHKS, CDR2 YYEKEE (reference sequence). For the CDR3, the DNA is TGTGCCAGCAGCTTAGAGGGGTTCTACTACGAGCAGTACTTC. This encodes CASSLEGFYYEQYF.

There are many counts of this clonotype. The chain links TRBV20-1 to TRBJ2-5; a possible D gene is TRBD2 (5 bases). Germline V gene lookup returns CDR1 DFQATT and CDR2 SNEGSKA (reference sequence). V was trimmed by 5 bases and J by 2 bases, leaving 15 bases between them. CDR3 size: 14 residues. The CDR3 DNA reads TGCAGTGCTTCCCCCGACTACCTTCAAGAGACCCAGTACTTC. This encodes CSASPDYLQETQYF.

This clonotype came up many times. V gene TRBV27 combines with J gene TRBJ2-7; the D gene is possibly TRBD1 (5 bases). V lost 2 bases and J lost 7, with 6 bases in between. From germline, CDR1 is MNHEY and CDR2 SMNVEV (reference sequence). CDR3 length: 11 residues. CDR3 loop: CASSLGQEQYF. The CDR3 DNA reads as TGTGCCAGCAGTTTAGGACAAGAGCAGTACTTC.

This clonotype was seen a handful of times. The chain employs TRBV6-5 and TRBJ1-4; TRBD1 is a possible D gene (6 bases). Trimming removed 0 bases at V and 8 bases at J, with 13 bases between. The CDR3 has 15 amino acids. Germline CDR1 reads MNHEY; CDR2 reads SVGAGI. The CDR3 nucleotides are TGTGCCAGCAGTTACTCGGGACACCAGGGGGAAAAACTGTTTTTT. It yields the protein CASSYSGHQGEKLFF.

This clonotype was counted at least ten times. The V call is TRBV12-3 or TRBV12-4, the J call TRBJ1-2; perhaps TRBD1 as D (5 bases). The CDR3 is 14 amino acids. Between the trimmed V and J ends, which lost 7 bases and 5 bases, there was a span of 17 bases. The CDR3 spells CASTKGPNYYGYTF. DNA of the CDR3: TGTGCCAGCACCAAGGGGCCTAACTATTATGGCTACACCTTC.

The gene calls are TRBV9 and TRBJ1-1, with D tentatively TRBD1 (5 bases). V lost 0 bases to trimming and J lost 0 bases, with 12 bases between them. Germline values: CDR1 SGDLS, CDR2 YYNGEE. The CDR3 runs to 16 residues. CDR3 DNA sequence: TGTGCCAGCAGCGTAGGTGAGGGGCCCATGAACACTGAAGCTTTCTTT. The encoded protein is CASSVGEGPMNTEAFF.

This clonotype was detected many times. The CDR3 DNA follows: TGCAGTGCTAGAGGCCGGGGGAAGAACGAGCAGTACTTC. Protein sequence: CSARGRGKNEQYF. The chain couples TRBV20-1 to TRBJ2-7, with D tentatively TRBD2 (6 bases). The CDR3 is made up of 13 amino acids. Germline V gives CDR1 DFQATT, CDR2 SNEGSKA (reference sequence). V lost 1 base, J lost 5 bases, and 12 bases lay in between.